The 29 T cell receptor beta chains below come from one sample, sequenced in a study of beta chain features in type 1 diabetes. cDNA synthesis used the whole RNA isolate, giving expressed TCRB sequences. Some clones are missing from TCRdb's copy, which holds only in-frame ones; the method was immunoSEQ multiplex PCR. The sample lists about 220,000 clones, approximately 10% occurring once. The sample taken for sequencing was central memory CD4+ T cells from blood. These receptor sequences come from a man between 18 and 29 years old in good health.

This clone was recorded at least ten times. This same CDR3 is encoded by further DNA sequences in the sample. The chain is built from TRBV7-9 and TRBJ2-7, with D perhaps TRBD1 (5 bases). Trimming removed 5 bases from V and 6 bases from J, with 14 bases in between. This CDR3 is built from 13 residues. The germline V gene has CDR1 SEHNR and CDR2 FQNEAQ (reference sequence). For the CDR3, the DNA is TGTGCCAGCAGCGATCAAGCAGGGTCCGAGCAGTACTTC. It specifies CASSDQAGSEQYF.

This clone showed up just a few times. This chain joins TRBV7-7 and TRBJ2-7; 8 bases match TRBD2. V lost 5 bases to trimming and J lost 4 bases; unmatched junction nucleotides: 13. Germline values: CDR1 SSHAT, CDR2 FNYEAQ (reference sequence). The CDR3 spans 16 residues. The CDR3 spells CASSPYGGERQYEQYF. CDR3 sequence (DNA): TGTGCCAGCAGCCCTTACGGGGGGGAAAGACAATACGAGCAGTACTTC.

This clone was seen only a few times. The chain recombines TRBV28 with TRBJ2-7; the D is unclear. Trimming removed 3 bases from V and 0 bases from J, with 6 bases in between. This CDR3 is 13 amino acids long. Germline V gene sequence: CDR1 MDHEN, CDR2 SYDVKM. The CDR3 loop is CASSLPASYEQYF. DNA of the CDR3: TGTGCCAGCAGTTTGCCCGCCTCCTACGAGCAGTACTTC.

The sample holds many counts of this clone. V is TRBV5-1 and J is TRBJ2-7; D gene uncertain. Germline values: CDR1 SGHRS, CDR2 YFSETQ. The V end was cut by 4 bases, the J end by 3 bases, with 11 bases between. This CDR3 is built from 13 residues. CDR3 sequence (DNA): TGCGCCAGCAGCGACGGAGTAAGCTACGAGCAGTACTTC. It yields the protein CASSDGVSYEQYF.

This clone was seen a few times. The CDR3 nucleotides read TGTGCCAGCAGTTTACAGGAAACCGGGGAGCTGTTTTTT. Its protein product is CASSLQETGELFF. The chain couples TRBV7-7 to TRBJ2-2; perhaps TRBD1 as D (5 bases). The CDR3 spans 13 residues. Per germline, CDR1 SSHAT and CDR2 FNYEAQ (reference sequence). Trimming left V 6 bases short and J 5 bases short, with 10 bases between. The complete variable domain, with remaining parts taken from reference TRBV7-7 and TRBJ2-2, reads GAGVSQSPRYKVTKRGQDVTLRCDPISSHATLYWYQQALGQGPEFLTYFNYEAQPDKSGLPSDRFSAERPEGSISTLTIQRTEQRDSAMYRCASSLQETGELFFGEGSRLTVL.

The V and J genes are TRBV18 and TRBJ2-7, with 8 bases fitting TRBD1. Germline trimming cut 4 bases from V and 3 bases from J; bases unmatched to any gene: 2. Germline V gene lookup returns CDR1 KGHSH and CDR2 LQKENI. This CDR3 has 13 amino acids. CDR3 in amino acids: CASSRDRSYEQYF. DNA for the CDR3: TGTGCCAGCTCACGGGACAGGAGCTACGAGCAGTACTTC.

This clone appeared a few times. The chain uses TRBV19 and TRBJ2-7; 10 bases are shared with TRBD1. CDR3 length equals 16 residues. V was clipped by 4 bases and J by 1 base; unmatched bases: 7. CDR1 is LNHDA and CDR2 is SQIVND in the germline V gene (reference sequence). CDR3 in amino acids: CASSRRRDRGSYEQYF. The CDR3 region has the DNA TGTGCCAGTAGTAGGCGGAGGGACAGGGGATCCTACGAGCAGTACTTC.

J is TRBJ2-3 and V is TRBV5-1; D gene ambiguous. Per germline, CDR1 SGHRS and CDR2 YFSETQ. The V gene lost 6 bases and the J gene lost 2 bases, with 4 bases spanning the gap. This CDR3 has 11 amino acids. The chain's CDR3 is CASTDTDTQYF. The CDR3 DNA reads as TGCGCCAGCACCGACACAGATACGCAGTATTTT.

This clone occurred a few times. Other DNA sequences within the sample encode an identical CDR3. The chain uses TRBV7-2 and TRBJ2-5, with 9 bases matching TRBD1. Trimming at V came to 5 bases and at J to 4 bases, leaving 5 bases not matched to a gene. The CDR3 runs 14 residues. In germline, CDR1 is SGHTA, CDR2 FQGNSA. This chain's CDR3 is CASSLSGQGETQYF. DNA for the CDR3: TGTGCCAGCAGCCTTTCGGGACAGGGAGAGACCCAGTACTTC.

The chain couples TRBV5-1 to TRBJ1-5; D remains unclear. V lost 1 base and J 5 bases, leaving 13 bases between the germline ends. The CDR3 extends over 15 amino acids. Per germline, CDR1 SGHRS and CDR2 YFSETQ. CDR3 residues: CASSLTGSEYQPQHF. CDR3 DNA: TGCGCCAGCAGCTTGACCGGGTCAGAGTATCAGCCCCAGCATTTT.

The genes are TRBV25-1 and TRBJ2-5, with D perhaps matching TRBD1 (6 bases). This CDR3 comprises 13 residues. Trimming left V 4 bases short and J 5 bases short, with 11 bases between. The germline V gene has CDR1 MGHDK and CDR2 SYGVNS. The CDR3 loop is CASSAQGRETQYF. Here the CDR3 DNA reads TGTGCCAGCAGTGCACAGGGTCGGGAGACCCAGTACTTC.

This clone has just a few counts. The V and J genes are TRBV30 and TRBJ2-5; D gene uncertain. V lost 3 bases, J lost 1 base, and 15 bases lay in between. The CDR3 totals 15 residues. Germline assignment: CDR1 GTSNPN and CDR2 SVGIG (reference sequence). The CDR3 DNA follows: TGTGCCTGGAGCGAACACTTCAGTCGCCAAGAGACCCAGTACTTC. This gives the protein CAWSEHFSRQETQYF. Variable domain in full (rest from reference TRBV30 and TRBJ2-5): SQTIHQWPATLVQPVGSPLSLECTVEGTSNPNLYWYRQAAGRGLQLLFYSVGIGQISSEVPQNLSASRPQDRQFILSSKKLLLSDSGFYLCAWSEHFSRQETQYFGPGTRLLVL.

V is TRBV2 and J is TRBJ1-5, with 9 bases that match TRBD1. V was pared by 3 bases and J by 2 bases, with 2 bases of the junction left unmatched. The CDR3 is made up of 15 amino acids. The V gene's germline CDR1 is SNHLY and CDR2 FYNNEI. The CDR3 bases are TGTGCCAGCAGTGAGGACAGGGGCGGCAATCAGCCCCAGCATTTT. Translation gives CASSEDRGGNQPQHF.

This chain joins TRBV11-2 and TRBJ1-1; D gene ambiguous. Per germline, CDR1 SGHAT and CDR2 FQNNGV. V was trimmed by 6 bases and J by 4 bases, leaving 18 bases between them. This CDR3 has 15 amino acids. CDR3 DNA sequence: TGTGCCAGCAGTCCAAGTGGGCCCTGGGGCACTGAAGCTTTCTTT. Its translation is CASSPSGPWGTEAFF.

V gene TRBV7-6 combines with J gene TRBJ2-3; perhaps TRBD2 as D (6 bases). V lost 5 bases and J 6 bases, leaving 15 bases between the germline ends. In germline, CDR1 is SGHVS, CDR2 FNYEAQ. This CDR3 has 14 residues. CDR3 DNA sequence: TGTGCCAGCAGCACCCGGAGGGAGGCGGATACGCAGTATTTT. It translates to CASSTRREADTQYF.

In this sample, this clone turned up a few times. The CDR3 reads CASSPPWGGATGPTDTQYF. In nucleotides, the CDR3 is TGTGCCAGCAGCCCCCCCTGGGGCGGCGCTACGGGCCCCACAGATACGCAGTATTTT. The chain uses TRBV7-2 and TRBJ2-3; TRBD1 might be the D (5 bases). The CDR3 extends over 19 amino acids. Germline CDR1 is SGHTA and CDR2 is FQGNSA. Between the trimmed V and J ends, which lost 5 bases and 2 bases, there was a span of 26 bases.

The V gene is TRBV4-1, the J gene TRBJ2-7; 9 nucleotides agree with TRBD2. This CDR3 has 16 residues. Germline assignment: CDR1 MGHRA and CDR2 YSYEKL. The ends lost 4 bases at V and 2 bases at J; junction bases unmatched: 9. The CDR3 sequence is CASSRSGGLAPYEQYF. The CDR3 DNA reads TGCGCCAGCAGCCGTTCCGGGGGACTAGCTCCCTACGAGCAGTACTTC.

This clone has only a few counts. The chain joins TRBV7-2 to TRBJ2-3; TRBD2 matches at 9 bases. With V trimmed by 0 bases and J by 3 bases, 7 bases remained unmatched. The CDR3 extends over 17 amino acids. Per germline, CDR1 SGHTA and CDR2 FQGNSA. The CDR3 reads CASSLAGGGRGTDTQYF. The CDR3, as DNA: TGTGCCAGCAGCTTAGCAGGAGGCGGGAGGGGAACAGATACGCAGTATTTT. The full variable domain, its missing parts supplied by reference TRBV7-2 and TRBJ2-3, is GAGVSQSPSNKVTEKGKDVELRCDPISGHTALYWYRQSLGQGLEFLIYFQGNSAPDKSGLPSDRFSAERTGGSVSTLTIQRTQQEDSAVYLCASSLAGGGRGTDTQYFGPGTRLTVL.

With respect to this clone: Compared with germline, one end of the junction differs, possibly owing to a read error. The chain has TRBV13 and TRBJ2-7; 7 bases are shared with TRBD2. Germline CDR1 reads PRHDT; CDR2 reads FYEKMQ (reference sequence). The CDR3 loop spans 15 amino acids. As DNA, the CDR3 is TGTGCCAGCAGCTTAGTGGGCGGGAGCTCCAACGAGCAGTACTTC. As protein: CASSLVGGSSNEQYF.

This clone was counted between two and nine times. The rearrangement uses TRBV5-1 and TRBJ2-1; tentative D call: TRBD1 (6 bases). The germline V and J ends were trimmed by 4 bases and 0 bases, with 8 bases remaining between them. The CDR3 is 14 amino acids. CDR1 SGHRS and CDR2 YFSETQ come from the germline V gene. CDR3 nucleotide sequence: TGCGCCAGCAGCGGGGGCAGCTCCTACAATGAGCAGTTCTTC. This gives the protein CASSGGSSYNEQFF. Variable domain in full (rest from reference TRBV5-1 and TRBJ2-1): KAGVTQTPRYLIKTRGQQVTLSCSPISGHRSVSWYQQTPGQGLQFLFEYFSETQRNKGNFPGRFSGRQFSNSRSEMNVSTLELGDSALYLCASSGGSSYNEQFFGPGTRLTVL.

The table lists this clone with a few counts. V usage is TRBV5-5 and J usage is TRBJ1-1; D is ambiguous. The V end lost 2 bases, the J end lost 2 bases, and 4 bases lay between the germline ends. This CDR3 has 12 amino acids. Germline values: CDR1 SGHKS, CDR2 YYEKEE (reference sequence). As DNA, the CDR3 is TGTGCCAGCAGCTTCAGAAACACTGAAGCTTTCTTT. Translation: CASSFRNTEAFF.

The V and J genes are TRBV7-9 and TRBJ2-7, with TRBD1 matching over 7 bases. In germline, CDR1 is SEHNR, CDR2 FQNEAQ (reference sequence). V shed 4 bases and J 7 bases; nucleotides not matched to a gene: 13. CDR3 size: 15 residues. The chain's CDR3 is CASSYSDRLKGEQYF. Written as DNA, the CDR3 is TGTGCCAGCAGCTACTCGGACAGGCTCAAAGGGGAGCAGTACTTC.

In its sample, this clone was seen many times. V is TRBV30 and J is TRBJ2-2; D might be TRBD2 (6 bases). Germline loops: CDR1 GTSNPN, CDR2 SVGIG (reference sequence). V was pared by 1 base and J by 6 bases, with 12 bases between. The CDR3 has 14 amino acids. The CDR3 sequence is CAWSDPRRAGELFF. CDR3 DNA sequence: TGTGCCTGGAGTGACCCCAGGAGGGCCGGGGAGCTGTTTTTT.

With respect to this clone: At the DNA level, this CDR3 is encoded by other sequences in the same sample as well. The rearrangement joins TRBV10-1 to TRBJ1-1; D may be TRBD1 (5 bases). In germline, CDR1 is WNHNN, CDR2 SYGVQD (reference sequence). CDR3 size: 13 residues. Trimming stripped 2 bases from V and 2 bases from J, with 6 bases between. CDR3 sequence reads: CASSEQGNTEAFF. The CDR3 coding sequence is TGCGCCAGCAGTGAGCAGGGAAACACTGAAGCTTTCTTT.

V is TRBV6-6 and J is TRBJ1-2, with D uncertain. Germline V CDR1 and CDR2: MNHNY, SVGAGI (reference sequence). This CDR3 is 13 amino acids long. With 3 bases removed from V and 7 bases from J, the gap between germline ends came to 12 bases. The CDR3: CASSYEGSRGYTF. The CDR3 DNA is TGTGCCAGCAGTTATGAAGGGTCCCGTGGCTACACCTTC.

This clone was counted a few times. The chain is built from TRBV29-1 and TRBJ2-7; D call uncertain. Trimming took off 4 bases at V and 7 bases at J, with 11 bases between the two ends. Per germline, CDR1 SQVTM and CDR2 ANQGSEA. The CDR3 totals 11 residues. The CDR3 reads CSVGTLREQYF. The CDR3 nucleotides are TGCAGCGTTGGCACACTTCGGGAGCAGTACTTC.

This clone was seen a handful of times. This chain uses TRBV7-9 with TRBJ2-1; D might be TRBD1 (6 bases). This CDR3 has 15 residues. CDR1 is SEHNR and CDR2 is FQNEAQ in the germline V gene (reference sequence). The ends were cut back, 7 bases at V and 3 bases at J, with 16 bases in the middle. The CDR3 spells CASMRGSGIYNEQFF. The CDR3 DNA follows: TGTGCCAGCATGAGGGGGTCGGGAATCTACAATGAGCAGTTCTTC. The whole variable domain, filled in from reference TRBV7-9 and TRBJ2-1, reads DTGVSQNPRHKITKRGQNVTFRCDPISEHNRLYWYRQTLGQGPEFLTYFQNEAQLEKSRLLSDRFSAERPKGSFSTLEIQRTEQGDSAMYLCASMRGSGIYNEQFFGPGTRLTVL.

This clone has a handful of counts. The J gene is TRBJ1-1, the V gene TRBV9; D unresolved. In germline, CDR1 is SGDLS, CDR2 YYNGEE. V lost 1 base to trimming and J lost 6 bases, with 13 bases between them. The CDR3 length is 14 residues. CDR3 DNA sequence: TGTGCCAGCAGCGTAATGAACGGCCCCCCTGAAGCTTTCTTT. It is translated as CASSVMNGPPEAFF.

This clone was seen a single time. This chain uses TRBV11-3 with TRBJ2-2; 9 bases fit TRBD2. V gave up 4 bases and J gave up 1 base; unmatched junction bases: 4. The CDR3 is 16 amino acids. From germline, CDR1 is SGHNT and CDR2 YENEEA. The CDR3 loop reads CASSSGTSQNTGELFF. The CDR3 DNA sequence: TGTGCCAGCAGCTCTGGGACTAGCCAGAACACCGGGGAGCTGTTTTTT.